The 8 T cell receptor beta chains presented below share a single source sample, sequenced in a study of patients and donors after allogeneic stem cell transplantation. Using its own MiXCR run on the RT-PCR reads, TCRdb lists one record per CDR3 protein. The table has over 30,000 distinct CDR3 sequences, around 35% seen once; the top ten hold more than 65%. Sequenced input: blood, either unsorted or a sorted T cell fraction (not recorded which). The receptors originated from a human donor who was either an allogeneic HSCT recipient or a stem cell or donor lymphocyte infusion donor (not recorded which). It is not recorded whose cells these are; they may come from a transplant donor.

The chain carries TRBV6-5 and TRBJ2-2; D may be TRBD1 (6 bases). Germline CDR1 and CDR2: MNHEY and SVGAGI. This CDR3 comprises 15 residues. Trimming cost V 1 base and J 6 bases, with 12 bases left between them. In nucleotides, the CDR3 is TGTGCCAGCAGTTACTACATACAGGGTTCCGGGGAGCTGTTTTTT. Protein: CASSYYIQGSGELFF.

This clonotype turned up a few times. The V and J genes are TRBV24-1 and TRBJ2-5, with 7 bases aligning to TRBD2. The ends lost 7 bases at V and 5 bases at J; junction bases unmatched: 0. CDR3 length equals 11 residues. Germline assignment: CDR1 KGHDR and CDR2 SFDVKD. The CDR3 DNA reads TGTGCCACCAGCGGGGGGGAGACCCAGTACTTC. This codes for CATSGGETQYF.

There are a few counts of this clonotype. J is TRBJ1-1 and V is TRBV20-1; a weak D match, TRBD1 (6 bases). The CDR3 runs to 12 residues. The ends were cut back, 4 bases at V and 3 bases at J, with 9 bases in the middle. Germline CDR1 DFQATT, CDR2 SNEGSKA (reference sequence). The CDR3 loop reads CSAMPGDTEAFF. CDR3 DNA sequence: TGCAGTGCTATGCCAGGGGACACTGAAGCTTTCTTT.

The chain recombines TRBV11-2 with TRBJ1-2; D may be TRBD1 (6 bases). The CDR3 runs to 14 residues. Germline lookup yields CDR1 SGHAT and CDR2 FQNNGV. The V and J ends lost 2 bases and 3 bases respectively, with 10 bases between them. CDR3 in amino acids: CASSLQGKDYGYTF. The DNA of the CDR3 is TGTGCCAGCAGCTTACAGGGGAAAGACTATGGCTACACCTTC.

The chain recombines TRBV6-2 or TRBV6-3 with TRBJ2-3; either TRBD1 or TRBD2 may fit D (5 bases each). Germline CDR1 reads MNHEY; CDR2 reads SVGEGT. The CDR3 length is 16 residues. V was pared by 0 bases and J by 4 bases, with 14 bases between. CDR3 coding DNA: TGTGCCAGCAGTTACTCGAGAGAACTAGGGGCAGATACGCAGTATTTT. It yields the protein CASSYSRELGADTQYF.

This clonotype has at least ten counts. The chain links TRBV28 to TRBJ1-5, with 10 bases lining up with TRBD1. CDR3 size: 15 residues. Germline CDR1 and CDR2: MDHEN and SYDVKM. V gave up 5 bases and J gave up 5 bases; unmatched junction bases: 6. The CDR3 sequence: CASSTPGQGYQPQHF. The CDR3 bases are TGTGCCAGCAGTACTCCGGGACAGGGGTATCAGCCCCAGCATTTT.

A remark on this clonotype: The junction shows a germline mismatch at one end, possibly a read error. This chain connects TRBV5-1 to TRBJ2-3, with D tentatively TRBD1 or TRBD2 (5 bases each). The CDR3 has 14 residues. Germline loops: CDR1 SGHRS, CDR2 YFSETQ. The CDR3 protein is CASAPGDPGDTQNF. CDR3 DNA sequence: TGCGCCAGCGCACCCGGGGACCCAGGAGATACGCAGAATTTT.

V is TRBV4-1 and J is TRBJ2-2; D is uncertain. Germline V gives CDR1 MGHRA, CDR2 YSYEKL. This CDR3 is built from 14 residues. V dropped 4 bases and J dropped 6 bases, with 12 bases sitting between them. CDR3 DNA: TGCGCCAGCAGCCGCACTCCTGAGGCCGGGGAGCTGTTTTTT. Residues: CASSRTPEAGELFF.